This record concerns one T cell receptor beta chain sequence. This specimen belongs to a study of blood T cell repertoires in COVID-19. Produced via immunoSEQ multiplex PCR; TCRdb's table is partial and in-frame only. This table has 150,000 to 200,000 clones, approximately 90% appearing once. Between the trimmed V and J ends, which lost 1 base and 3 bases, there was a span of 6 bases. Per the germline V gene, CDR1 is SEHNR and CDR2 is FQNEAQ (reference sequence). This CDR3 region has 13 residues. The specimen was PBMCs or T cells enriched from blood (not recorded which). The clonotype comes from a woman aged 40 to 50 in a cohort exposed to, infected with or recovered from COVID-19 (not recorded which). This chain joins TRBV7-9 and TRBJ1-2; D might be TRBD1 (5 bases). The DNA of the CDR3 is TGTGCCAGCAGCTTAGGGGGGGACTATGGCTACACCTTC. Translating gives CASSLGGDYGYTF.